This entry features one T cell receptor (beta chain) sequence. This sample stems from a study of technical replicates of blood from a handful of donors. Using immunoSEQ multiplex PCR, the repertoire was profiled, and TCRdb retains in-frame clones only, with some absent. This table holds tens of thousands of clones, roughly 90% found once. Per germline, CDR1 SGHAT and CDR2 FQNNGV. The CDR3 is 15 amino acids. Trimming shortened V by 3 bases and J by 4 bases, and 13 bases separated the two germline ends. The source is a human donor in good health. Some clones in this sample may be carry-over from other donors' samples. Sequenced material: PBMCs. The gene calls are TRBV11-2 and TRBJ2-1; D unclear. The CDR3 sequence: CASSFRFADYNEQFF. The CDR3 bases are TGTGCCAGCAGCTTCCGTTTCGCAGATTACAATGAGCAGTTCTTC.